One T cell receptor beta chain is described in this entry. The data were taken from a study of somatic mutations in cytotoxic T cells in rheumatoid arthritis. About the research overall: The authors flow-sorted some V beta antibody-stained T-cell populations at nearly 100% purity, including V beta1+ cells that they sequenced for TCRB.

Using immunoSEQ multiplex PCR, the repertoire was profiled, and TCRdb retains in-frame clones only, with some absent. The table lists roughly 30,000 clones, around 90% of them singletons. V lost 2 bases, J lost 7 bases, and 12 bases lay in between. Germline V CDR1 and CDR2: SGHAT, FQNNGV. CDR3 size: 13 residues. This clonotype originated in an adult with rheumatoid arthritis. Material: CD8+ T cells sorted from blood. This chain uses TRBV11-2 with TRBJ2-7; D uncertain. The CDR3 here is CASSLPLESEQYF. In DNA, the CDR3 is TGTGCCAGCAGCTTACCCCTAGAGTCAGAGCAGTACTTC.